This T cell receptor (beta chain) was sequenced in a study of identical twins. Points from the study as a whole: Out-of-frame sharing of TCR alpha in monozygotic twins was underestimated by models.

As regards this clonotype: Antigen specificity is unknown.

TCRdb re-called the 5' RACE reads with MiXCR, one entry per CDR3 protein. The sample has 1,800,000 or so distinct CDR3 sequences, under 35% seen once. Germline values: CDR1 MDHEN, CDR2 SYDVKM. V shed 3 bases and J 0 bases; nucleotides not matched to a gene: 5. The CDR3 spans 16 residues. This chain connects TRBV28 to TRBJ2-3; 8 bases match TRBD2. The sequenced sample consisted of cord blood. The origin of this receptor is a newborn girl in good health. The CDR3 bases are TGTGCCAGCAGTTTCCTCGGACTAGCTAGCACAGATACGCAGTATTTT. Translation gives CASSFLGLASTDTQYF.